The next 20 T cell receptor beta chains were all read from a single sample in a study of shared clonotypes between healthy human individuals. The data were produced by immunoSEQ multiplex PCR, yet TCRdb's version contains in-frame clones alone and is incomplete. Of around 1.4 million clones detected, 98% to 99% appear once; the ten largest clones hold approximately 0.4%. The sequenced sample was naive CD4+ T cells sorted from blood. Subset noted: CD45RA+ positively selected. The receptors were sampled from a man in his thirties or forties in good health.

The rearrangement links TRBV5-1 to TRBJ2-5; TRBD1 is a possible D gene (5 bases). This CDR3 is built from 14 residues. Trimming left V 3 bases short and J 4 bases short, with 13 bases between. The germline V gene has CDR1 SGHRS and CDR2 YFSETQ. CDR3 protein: CASSSPGKGETQYF. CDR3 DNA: TGCGCCAGCAGCTCCCCAGGGAAGGGAGAGACCCAGTACTTC.

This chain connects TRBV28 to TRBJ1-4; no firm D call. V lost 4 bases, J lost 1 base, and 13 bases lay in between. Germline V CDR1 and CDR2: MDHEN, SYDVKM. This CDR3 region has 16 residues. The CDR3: CASSSARGGTNEKLFF. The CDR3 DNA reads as TGTGCCAGCAGTTCCGCAAGAGGCGGAACTAATGAAAAACTGTTTTTT.

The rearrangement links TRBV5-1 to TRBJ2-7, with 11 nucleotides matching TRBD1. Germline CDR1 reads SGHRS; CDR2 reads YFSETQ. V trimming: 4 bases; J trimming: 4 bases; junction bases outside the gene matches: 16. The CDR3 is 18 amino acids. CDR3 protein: CASSGLGITGQGVYEQYF. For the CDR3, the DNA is TGCGCCAGCAGCGGGTTGGGTATTACGGGACAGGGGGTTTACGAGCAGTACTTC.

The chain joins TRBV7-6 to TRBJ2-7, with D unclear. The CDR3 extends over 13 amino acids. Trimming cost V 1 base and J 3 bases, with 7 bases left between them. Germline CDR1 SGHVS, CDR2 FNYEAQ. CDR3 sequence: CASSLGKFYEQYF. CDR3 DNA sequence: TGTGCCAGCAGCTTAGGCAAGTTCTACGAGCAGTACTTC.

CDR3 sequence (DNA): TGTGCCAGCAGCGGCGCGACTAGCGGGAGTATCTACGAGCAGTACTTC. Translating gives CASSGATSGSIYEQYF. The gene calls are TRBV5-4 and TRBJ2-7, with TRBD2 matching over 12 bases. The CDR3 loop spans 16 amino acids. The ends lost 4 bases at V and 3 bases at J; junction bases unmatched: 8. Germline CDR1 is SGHNT and CDR2 is YYREEE (reference sequence).

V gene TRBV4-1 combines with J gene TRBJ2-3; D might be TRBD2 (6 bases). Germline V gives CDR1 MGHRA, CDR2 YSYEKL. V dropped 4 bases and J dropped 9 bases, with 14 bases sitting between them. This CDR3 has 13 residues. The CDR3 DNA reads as TGCGCCAGCAGCCCCCTCGCGGGGTGGACGCAGTATTTT. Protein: CASSPLAGWTQYF.

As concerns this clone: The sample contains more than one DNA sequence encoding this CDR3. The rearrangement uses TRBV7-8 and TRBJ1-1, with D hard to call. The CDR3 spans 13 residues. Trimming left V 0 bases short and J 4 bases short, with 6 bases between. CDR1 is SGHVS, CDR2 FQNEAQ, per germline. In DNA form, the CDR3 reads TGTGCCAGCAGCTTAGCGCTTGGCACTGAAGCTTTCTTT. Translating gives CASSLALGTEAFF.

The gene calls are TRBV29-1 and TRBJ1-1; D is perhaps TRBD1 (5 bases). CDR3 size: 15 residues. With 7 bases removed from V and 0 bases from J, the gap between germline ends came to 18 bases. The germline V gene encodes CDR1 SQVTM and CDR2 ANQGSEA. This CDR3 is CSARGTDFMNTEAFF. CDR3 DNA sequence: TGCAGCGCCCGAGGGACGGATTTTATGAACACTGAAGCTTTCTTT.

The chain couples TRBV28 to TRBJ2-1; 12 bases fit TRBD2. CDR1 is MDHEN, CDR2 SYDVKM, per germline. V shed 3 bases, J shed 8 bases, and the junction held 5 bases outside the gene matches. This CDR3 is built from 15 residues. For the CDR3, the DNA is TGTGCCAGCAGTTTTGCTCTAGCGGGAGGGCATGAGCAGTTCTTC. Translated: CASSFALAGGHEQFF.

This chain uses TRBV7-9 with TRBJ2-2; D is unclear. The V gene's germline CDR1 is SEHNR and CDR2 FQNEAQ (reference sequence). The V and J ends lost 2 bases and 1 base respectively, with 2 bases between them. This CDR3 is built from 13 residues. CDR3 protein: CASSLMNTGELFF. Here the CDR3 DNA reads TGTGCCAGCAGCTTAATGAACACCGGGGAGCTGTTTTTT.

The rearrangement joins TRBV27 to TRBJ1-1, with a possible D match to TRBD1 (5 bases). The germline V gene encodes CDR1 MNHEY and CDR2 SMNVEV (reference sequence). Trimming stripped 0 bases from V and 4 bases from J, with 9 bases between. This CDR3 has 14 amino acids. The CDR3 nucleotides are TGTGCCAGCAGTTTATCGCTGGGGGGCACTGAAGCTTTCTTT. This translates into CASSLSLGGTEAFF.

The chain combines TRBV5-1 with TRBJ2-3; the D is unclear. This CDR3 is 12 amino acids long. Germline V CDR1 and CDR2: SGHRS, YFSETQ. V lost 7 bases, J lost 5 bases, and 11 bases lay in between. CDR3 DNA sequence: TGCGCCAGCCACGACACCATAGATACGCAGTATTTT. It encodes CASHDTIDTQYF.

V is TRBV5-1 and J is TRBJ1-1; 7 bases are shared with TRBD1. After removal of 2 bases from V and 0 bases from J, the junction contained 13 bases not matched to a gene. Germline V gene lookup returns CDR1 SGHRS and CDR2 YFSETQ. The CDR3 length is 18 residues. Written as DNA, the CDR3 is TGCGCCAGCAGCTTTAGGTCCGAGGGGGCGTGGATGAACACTGAAGCTTTCTTT. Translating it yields CASSFRSEGAWMNTEAFF.

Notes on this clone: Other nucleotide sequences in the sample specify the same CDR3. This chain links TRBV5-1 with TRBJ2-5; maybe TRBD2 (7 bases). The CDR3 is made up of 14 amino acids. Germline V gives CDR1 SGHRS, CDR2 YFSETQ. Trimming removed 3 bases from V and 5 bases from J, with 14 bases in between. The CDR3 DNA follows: TGCGCCAGCAGCTCGGGAGGAGGGGGGGAGACCCAGTACTTC. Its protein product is CASSSGGGGETQYF.

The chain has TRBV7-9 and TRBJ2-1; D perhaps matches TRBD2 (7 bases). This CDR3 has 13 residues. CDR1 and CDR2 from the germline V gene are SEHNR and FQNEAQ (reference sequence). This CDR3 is CATNGGLGNEQFF. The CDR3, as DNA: TGTGCAACGAACGGGGGGCTCGGCAATGAGCAGTTCTTC.

The CDR3 DNA is TGTGCCATCAGTGAGGGCGGGGGGACCGCTGAAGCTTTCTTT. This codes for CAISEGGGTAEAFF. The chain carries TRBV10-3 and TRBJ1-1; tentative D call: TRBD1 (5 bases). V lost 2 bases and J 6 bases, leaving 13 bases between the germline ends. Germline V gene lookup returns CDR1 ENHRY and CDR2 SYGVKD. The CDR3 has 14 amino acids.

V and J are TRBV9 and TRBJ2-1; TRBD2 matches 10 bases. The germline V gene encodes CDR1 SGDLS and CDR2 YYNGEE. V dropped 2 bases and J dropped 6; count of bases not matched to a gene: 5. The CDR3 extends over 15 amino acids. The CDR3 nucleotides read TGTGCCAGCAGCGTGGAGACTAGCGGGTTCAATGAGCAGTTCTTC. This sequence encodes CASSVETSGFNEQFF.

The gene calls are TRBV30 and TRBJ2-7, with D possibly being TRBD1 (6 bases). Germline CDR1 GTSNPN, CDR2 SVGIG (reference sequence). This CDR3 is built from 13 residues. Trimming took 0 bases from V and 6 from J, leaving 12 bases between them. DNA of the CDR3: TGTGCCTGGAGTGTACTACAGGGAGTCGAGCAGTACTTC. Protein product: CAWSVLQGVEQYF. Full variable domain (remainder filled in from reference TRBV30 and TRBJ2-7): SQTIHQWPATLVQPVGSPLSLECTVEGTSNPNLYWYRQAAGRGLQLLFYSVGIGQISSEVPQNLSASRPQDRQFILSSKKLLLSDSGFYLCAWSVLQGVEQYFGPGTRLTVT.

The CDR3 DNA is TGTGCCAGCAGCTTAAAACAGATAAATAACTATGGCTACACCTTC. This sequence encodes CASSLKQINNYGYTF. This chain joins TRBV7-2 and TRBJ1-2; D ambiguous. The V gene lost 2 bases and the J gene lost 1 base, with 11 bases spanning the gap. This CDR3 has 15 amino acids. The germline CDR1 and CDR2 sequences are SGHTA and FQGNSA.

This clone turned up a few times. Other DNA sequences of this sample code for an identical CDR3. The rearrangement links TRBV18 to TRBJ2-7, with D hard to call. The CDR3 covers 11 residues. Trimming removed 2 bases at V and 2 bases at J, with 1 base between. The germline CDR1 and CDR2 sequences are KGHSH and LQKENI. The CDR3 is CASSPAYEQYF. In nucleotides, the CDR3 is TGTGCCAGCTCACCAGCCTACGAGCAGTACTTC.